These 5 T cell receptor beta chains were sequenced from one sample in a study of T cell responses to AZD1222 COVID-19 vaccine. The method was immunoSEQ multiplex PCR; TCRdb's version includes in-frame clones alone and lacks a portion of them. Found here are roughly 120,000 clones, around 85% of them singletons; the top ten hold approximately 4.7%. This sample comprised peripheral blood, obtained 28 days after the second AZD1222 dose. These receptors were collected from an adult who received the AZD1222 COVID-19 vaccine.

In this sample, this clone turned up once. The rearrangement joins TRBV3-1 (or the pseudogene TRBV3-2) to TRBJ1-1; D gene uncertain. V was clipped by 2 bases and J by 7 bases, with 14 bases between them. In germline, CDR1 is LGHDT, CDR2 YNNKEL (reference sequence). The CDR3 extends over 14 amino acids. The CDR3 bases are TGTGCCAGCAGCCAACCGTCACAGAGAGATGAAGCTTTCTTT. It is translated as CASSQPSQRDEAFF.

The J gene is TRBJ1-6, the V gene TRBV18; TRBD1 is a possible D gene (6 bases). The CDR3 is 15 residues long. The germline CDR1 and CDR2 sequences are KGHSH and LQKENI. Trimming took 3 bases from V and 8 from J, leaving 14 bases between them. CDR3 in DNA: TGTGCCAGCTCACCTTCCGAGGGGGGGGATTCACCCCTCCACTTT. Protein sequence: CASSPSEGGDSPLHF.

This CDR3 is CASSRSASGGIGNEQFF. DNA for the CDR3: TGCGCCAGCTCTCGGTCGGCTAGCGGGGGGATAGGGAATGAGCAGTTCTTC. J is TRBJ2-1 and V is TRBV10-1; TRBD2 matches at 11 bases. The CDR3 spans 17 residues. The V gene's germline CDR1 is WNHNN and CDR2 SYGVQD (reference sequence). The V segment lost 8 bases and the J segment 7 bases; nucleotides outside the gene matches: 16.

The gene calls are TRBV28 and TRBJ1-1, with no clear D. V lost 1 base to trimming and J lost 0 bases, with 9 bases between them. The CDR3 extends over 15 amino acids. The germline CDR1 and CDR2 sequences are MDHEN and SYDVKM. The chain's CDR3 is CASSLSWTVNTEAFF. The CDR3 DNA sequence: TGTGCCAGCAGTTTATCCTGGACGGTGAACACTGAAGCTTTCTTT.

A few counts support this clone. The V call is TRBV18, the J call TRBJ1-4; no firm D call. This CDR3 is 16 amino acids long. V was clipped by 4 bases and J by 11 bases, with 23 bases between them. CDR1 and CDR2 from the germline V gene are KGHSH and LQKENI. CDR3 nucleotides: TGTGCCAGCTCACGGACCGGGCCCCCGTCGGCGGGGAAACTGTTTTTT. Its translation is CASSRTGPPSAGKLFF.